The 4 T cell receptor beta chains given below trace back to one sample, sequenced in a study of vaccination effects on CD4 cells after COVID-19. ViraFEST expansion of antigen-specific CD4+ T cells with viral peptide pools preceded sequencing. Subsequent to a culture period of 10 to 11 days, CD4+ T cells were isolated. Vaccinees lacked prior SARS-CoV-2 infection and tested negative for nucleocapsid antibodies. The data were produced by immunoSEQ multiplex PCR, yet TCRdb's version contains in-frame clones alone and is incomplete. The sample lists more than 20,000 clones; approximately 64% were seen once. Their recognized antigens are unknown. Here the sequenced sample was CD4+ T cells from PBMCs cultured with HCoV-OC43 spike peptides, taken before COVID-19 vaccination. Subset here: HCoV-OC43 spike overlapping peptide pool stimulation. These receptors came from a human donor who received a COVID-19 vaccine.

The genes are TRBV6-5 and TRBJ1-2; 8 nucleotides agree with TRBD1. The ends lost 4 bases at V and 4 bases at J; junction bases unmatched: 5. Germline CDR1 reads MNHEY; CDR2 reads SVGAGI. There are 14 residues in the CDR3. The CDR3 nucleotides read TGTGCCAGCAGTTTTGGACAGGGTGGCTATGGCTACACCTTC. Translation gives CASSFGQGGYGYTF.

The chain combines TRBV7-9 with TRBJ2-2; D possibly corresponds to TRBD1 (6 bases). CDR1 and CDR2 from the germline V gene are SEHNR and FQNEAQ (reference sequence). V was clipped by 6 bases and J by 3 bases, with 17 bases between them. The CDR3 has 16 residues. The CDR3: CASSNKQGRDTGELFF. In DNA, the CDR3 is TGTGCCAGCAGTAATAAACAGGGACGCGACACCGGGGAGCTGTTTTTT.

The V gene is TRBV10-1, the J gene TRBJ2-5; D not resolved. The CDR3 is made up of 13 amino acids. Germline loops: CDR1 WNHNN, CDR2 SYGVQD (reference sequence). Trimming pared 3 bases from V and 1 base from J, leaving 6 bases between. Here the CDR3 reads CASSEQIQETQYF. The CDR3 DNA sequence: TGCGCCAGCAGTGAACAGATCCAAGAGACCCAGTACTTC.

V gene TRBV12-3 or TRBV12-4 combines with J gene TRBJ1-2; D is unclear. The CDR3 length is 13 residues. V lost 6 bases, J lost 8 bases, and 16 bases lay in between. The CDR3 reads CASSPPAVYGYTF. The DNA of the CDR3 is TGTGCCAGCAGCCCGCCGGCCGTGTACGGCTACACCTTC.